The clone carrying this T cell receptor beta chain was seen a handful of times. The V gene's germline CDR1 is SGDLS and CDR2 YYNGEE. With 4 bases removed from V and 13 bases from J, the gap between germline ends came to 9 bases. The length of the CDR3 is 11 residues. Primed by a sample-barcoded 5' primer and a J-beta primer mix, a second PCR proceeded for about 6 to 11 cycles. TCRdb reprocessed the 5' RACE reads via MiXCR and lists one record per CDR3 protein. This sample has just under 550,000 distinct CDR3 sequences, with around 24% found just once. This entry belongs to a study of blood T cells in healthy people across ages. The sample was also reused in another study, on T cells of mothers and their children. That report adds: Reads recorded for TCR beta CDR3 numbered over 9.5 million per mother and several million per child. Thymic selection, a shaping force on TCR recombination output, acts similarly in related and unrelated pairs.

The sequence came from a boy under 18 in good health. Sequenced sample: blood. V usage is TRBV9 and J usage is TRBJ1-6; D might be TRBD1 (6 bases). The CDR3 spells CASSSQGPLHF. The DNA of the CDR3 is TGTGCCAGCAGCTCCCAGGGGCCCCTCCACTTT.